This is a list of T cell receptor beta chains from one sample in a study of cytomegalovirus exposure and HLA in healthy donors. The assay was immunoSEQ multiplex PCR, and TCRdb's table has in-frame clones only and misses some. The repertoire includes roughly 140,000 clones, roughly 85% of them detected once, and about 0.62% sits in the top ten. Material: PBMCs. Every receptor here comes from a male donor in good health and CMV-seronegative. Each CDR3 is given with its conserved first and last residue. A D gene is named only where the DNA matches it firmly. Clone size is shown for a subset of rows, as once, few, many or a class of expanded clone.

D: TRBD2; V: TRBV11-2; size: .; J: TRBJ2-3; length: 18; DNA: TGTGCCAGCAGCTTACTTCAGGGACTAGCGGGAGGGCAAGATACGCAGTATTTT; CDR3: CASSLLQGLAGGQDTQYF
D: .; V: TRBV4-1; size: .; J: TRBJ1-2; length: 16; DNA: TGCGCCAGCAGCCAACTCACGACAGGAGACAACTATGGCTACACCTTC; CDR3: CASSQLTTGDNYGYTF
D: .; V: TRBV7-2; size: few; J: TRBJ1-2; length: 15; DNA: TGTGCCAGCAGCTTAACCGCCGGGATATCCGATGGCTACACCTTC; CDR3: CASSLTAGISDGYTF
D: .; V: TRBV7-8; size: once; J: TRBJ2-5; length: 15; DNA: TGTGCCAGCAGCCCCCAGGTGGGCTACCAAGAGACCCAGTACTTC; CDR3: CASSPQVGYQETQYF
D: TRBD2; V: TRBV15; size: .; J: TRBJ2-7; length: 16; DNA: TGTGCCACCAGCAGTGGGACTAGCGGGAGCTCCTACGAGCAGTACTTC; CDR3: CATSSGTSGSSYEQYF
D: TRBD2; V: TRBV4-3; size: few; J: TRBJ2-3; length: 17; DNA: TGCGCCAGCAGCCAAGCTTCGACTAGCGGGGGCACAGATACGCAGTATTTT; CDR3: CASSQASTSGGTDTQYF
D: TRBD1; V: TRBV10-2; size: .; J: TRBJ2-2; length: 14; DNA: TGCGCCAGTATTCCCGGGACAGACACCGGGGAGCTGTTTTTT; CDR3: CASIPGTDTGELFF
D: TRBD1; V: TRBV11-2; size: .; J: TRBJ2-1; length: 15; DNA: TGTGCCAGCACACCATCGACAGGGGGCGGAAATGAGCAGTTCTTC; CDR3: CASTPSTGGGNEQFF
D: .; V: TRBV7-2; size: .; J: TRBJ2-1; length: 15; DNA: TGTGCCAGCAGAACCAATTCGGGCTCCTACAATGAGCAGTTCTTC; CDR3: CASRTNSGSYNEQFF
D: .; V: TRBV6-5; size: .; J: TRBJ1-4; length: 14; DNA: TGTGCCAGCAGCCATTCGACAGAAGTGGAAAAACTGTTTTTT; CDR3: CASSHSTEVEKLFF
D: .; V: TRBV25-1; size: .; J: TRBJ1-6; length: 15; DNA: TGTGCCAGCAGTGAATCCGGTTCCCATAATTCACCCCTCCACTTT; CDR3: CASSESGSHNSPLHF
D: .; V: TRBV7-7; size: few; J: TRBJ2-2; length: 15; DNA: TGTGCCAGCAGCTTAGGTTCCGGGTTAACCGGGGAGCTGTTTTTT; CDR3: CASSLGSGLTGELFF
D: TRBD1; V: TRBV27; size: .; J: TRBJ2-5; length: 15; DNA: TGTGCCAGCAGTGGGGACAGGGGGCTGGAAGAGACCCAGTACTTC; CDR3: CASSGDRGLEETQYF
D: TRBD1; V: TRBV29-1; size: .; J: TRBJ1-1; length: 12; DNA: TGCAGCGTTAGACAGGGGGCTGGTGAAGCTTTCTTT; CDR3: CSVRQGAGEAFF
D: TRBD1; V: TRBV6-5; size: once; J: TRBJ1-6; length: 14; DNA: TGTGCCAGCAGTGTGGACAGGGTTAATTCACCCCTCCACTTT; CDR3: CASSVDRVNSPLHF
D: .; V: TRBV7-8; size: few; J: TRBJ2-7; length: 14; DNA: TGTGCCAGCAGCTTAGAGACAGGCCGGGGCGAGCAGTACTTC; CDR3: CASSLETGRGEQYF
D: .; V: TRBV15; size: .; J: TRBJ2-1; length: 14; DNA: TGTGCCACCACGGACTTCCAATTCTACAATGAGCAGTTCTTC; CDR3: CATTDFQFYNEQFF
D: .; V: TRBV18; size: few; J: TRBJ1-2; length: 13; DNA: TGTGCCAGCTCACCGCGGGAGGGGTATGGCTACACCTTC; CDR3: CASSPREGYGYTF
D: .; V: TRBV18; size: .; J: TRBJ1-5; length: 16; DNA: TGTGCCAGCTCACCGGGACTAACGAATACCAATCAGCCCCAGCATTTT; CDR3: CASSPGLTNTNQPQHF
D: .; V: TRBV2; size: .; J: TRBJ1-2; length: 16; DNA: TGTGCCAGCAGTGAAGCGCGGGGGCAGGGCGGCTATGGCTACACCTTC; CDR3: CASSEARGQGGYGYTF
D: TRBD1; V: TRBV19; size: .; J: TRBJ2-5; length: 15; DNA: TGTGCCAGTAGTCAGGGGGCGGGGTACCAAGAGACCCAGTACTTC; CDR3: CASSQGAGYQETQYF
D: TRBD2; V: TRBV15; size: .; J: TRBJ2-3; length: 16; DNA: TGTGCCACCAGCAGTGGACTAGCGGCAAACACAGATACGCAGTATTTT; CDR3: CATSSGLAANTDTQYF
D: .; V: TRBV7-9; size: once; J: TRBJ2-5; length: 14; DNA: TGTTCCAGCAGCCCCTTGGGGGCGCCAGAGACCCAGTACTTC; CDR3: CSSSPLGAPETQYF
D: TRBD1; V: TRBV19; size: .; J: TRBJ1-2; length: 15; DNA: TGTGCCAGTAACCCGGACAGGGTCGCTCACTATGGCTACACCTTC; CDR3: CASNPDRVAHYGYTF
D: TRBD1; V: TRBV5-6; size: few; J: TRBJ1-2; length: 15; DNA: TGTGCCAGCAGCATCCGGGACAGGGGTTCCTATGGCTACACCTTC; CDR3: CASSIRDRGSYGYTF
D: TRBD1; V: TRBV6-5; size: .; J: TRBJ1-5; length: 15; DNA: TGTGCCAGCAGTCGGACAGGGGCGAACAATCAGCCCCAGCATTTT; CDR3: CASSRTGANNQPQHF
D: TRBD1; V: TRBV6-6; size: .; J: TRBJ1-2; length: 14; DNA: TGTGCCAGCAGGTCCGGGACAGGGGGCTTTGGCTACACCTTC; CDR3: CASRSGTGGFGYTF
D: TRBD1; V: TRBV5-4; size: .; J: TRBJ1-2; length: 15; DNA: TGTGCCAGCAGCTCAAATACAGGGGCGGACTATGGCTACACCTTC; CDR3: CASSSNTGADYGYTF
D: .; V: TRBV5-4; size: .; J: TRBJ2-3; length: 18; DNA: TGTGCCAGCAGCTTGGGCTTGCGACGGGGGGCCAGCACAGATACGCAGTATTTT; CDR3: CASSLGLRRGASTDTQYF
D: TRBD2; V: TRBV5-1; size: .; J: TRBJ2-5; length: 16; DNA: TGCGCCAGCAGCTTGTTTGGCGGGGGGACGAAAGAGACCCAGTACTTC; CDR3: CASSLFGGGTKETQYF
D: .; V: TRBV20-1; size: .; J: TRBJ1-1; length: 11; DNA: TGCAGTGCTTCTACCAACACTGAAGCTTTCTTT; CDR3: CSASTNTEAFF